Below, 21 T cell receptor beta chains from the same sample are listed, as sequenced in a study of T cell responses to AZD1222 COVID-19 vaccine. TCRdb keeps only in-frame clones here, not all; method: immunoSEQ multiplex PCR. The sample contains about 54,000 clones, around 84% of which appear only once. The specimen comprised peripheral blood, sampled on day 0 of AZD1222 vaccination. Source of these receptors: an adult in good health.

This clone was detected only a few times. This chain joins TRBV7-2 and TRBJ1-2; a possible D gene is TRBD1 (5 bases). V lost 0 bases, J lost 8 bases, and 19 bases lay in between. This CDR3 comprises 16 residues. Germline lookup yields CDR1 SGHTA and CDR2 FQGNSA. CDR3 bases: TGTGCCAGCAGCTTAGCGGCGGCAGGGCTACAAGACGGCTACACCTTC. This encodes CASSLAAAGLQDGYTF.

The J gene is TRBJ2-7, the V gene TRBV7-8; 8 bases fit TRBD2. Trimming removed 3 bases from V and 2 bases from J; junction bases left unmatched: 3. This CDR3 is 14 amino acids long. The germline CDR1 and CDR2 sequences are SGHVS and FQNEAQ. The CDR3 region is CASSFSGGAYEQYF. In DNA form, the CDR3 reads TGTGCCAGCAGCTTTTCGGGGGGGGCCTACGAGCAGTACTTC. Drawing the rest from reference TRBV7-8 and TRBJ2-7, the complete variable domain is GAGVSQSPRYKVAKRGQDVALRCDPISGHVSLFWYQQALGQGPEFLTYFQNEAQLDKSGLPSDRFFAERPEGSVSTLKIQRTQQEDSAVYLCASSFSGGAYEQYFGPGTRLTVT.

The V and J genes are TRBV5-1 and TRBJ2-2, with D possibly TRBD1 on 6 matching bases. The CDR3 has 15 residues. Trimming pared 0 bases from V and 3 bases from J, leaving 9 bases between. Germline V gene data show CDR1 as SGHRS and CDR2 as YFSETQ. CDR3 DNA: TGCGCCAGCAGCTTGGGGGACATACACACCGGGGAGCTGTTTTTT. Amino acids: CASSLGDIHTGELFF.

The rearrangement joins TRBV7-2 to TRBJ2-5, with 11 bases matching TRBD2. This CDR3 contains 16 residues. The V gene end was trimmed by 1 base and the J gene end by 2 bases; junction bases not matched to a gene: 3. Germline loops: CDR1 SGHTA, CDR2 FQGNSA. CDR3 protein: CASSLGVAGGQETQYF. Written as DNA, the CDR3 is TGTGCCAGCAGCTTAGGGGTAGCGGGAGGGCAAGAGACCCAGTACTTC.

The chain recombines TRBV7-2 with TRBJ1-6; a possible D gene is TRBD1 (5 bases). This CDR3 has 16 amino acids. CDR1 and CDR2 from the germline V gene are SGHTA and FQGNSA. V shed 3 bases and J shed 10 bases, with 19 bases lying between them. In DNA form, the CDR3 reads TGTGCCAGCAGCTTCCAGAGGGGTCGCCTGGGGTCACCCCTCCACTTT. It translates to CASSFQRGRLGSPLHF.

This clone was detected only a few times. CDR3 in DNA: TGCGCCAGCAGTCTGACAGGGGGAATGTACGAGCAGTACTTC. This codes for CASSLTGGMYEQYF. The rearrangement joins TRBV10-2 to TRBJ2-7, with TRBD1 matching 9 bases. Germline V gene data show CDR1 as WSHSY and CDR2 as SAAADI. The trim removed 5 bases at V and 4 bases at J, leaving 6 bases unmatched. The CDR3 loop spans 14 amino acids.

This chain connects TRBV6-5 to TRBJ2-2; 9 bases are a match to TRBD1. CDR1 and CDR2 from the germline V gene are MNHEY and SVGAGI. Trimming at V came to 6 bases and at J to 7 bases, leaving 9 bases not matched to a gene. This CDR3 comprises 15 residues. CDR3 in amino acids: CASSPGDRGFGELFF. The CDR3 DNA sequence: TGTGCCAGCAGCCCGGGAGACAGGGGGTTCGGGGAGCTGTTTTTT.

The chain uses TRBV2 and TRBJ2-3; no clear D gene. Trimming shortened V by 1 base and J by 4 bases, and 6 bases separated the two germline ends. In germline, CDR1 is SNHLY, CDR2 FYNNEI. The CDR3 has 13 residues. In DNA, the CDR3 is TGTGCCAGCAGTGAAGACAGTCCAGATACGCAGTATTTT. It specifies CASSEDSPDTQYF.

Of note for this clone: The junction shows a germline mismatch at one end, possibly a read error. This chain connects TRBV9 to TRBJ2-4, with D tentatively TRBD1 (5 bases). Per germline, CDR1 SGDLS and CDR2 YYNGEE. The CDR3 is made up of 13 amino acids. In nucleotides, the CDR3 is TGTGCCAGCAGCGTAGACCCCGAGCAGGGTCAGCACTTC. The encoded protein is CASSVDPEQGQHF.

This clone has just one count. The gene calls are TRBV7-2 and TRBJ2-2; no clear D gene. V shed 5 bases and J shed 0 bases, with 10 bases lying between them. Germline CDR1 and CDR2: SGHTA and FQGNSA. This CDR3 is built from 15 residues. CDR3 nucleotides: TGTGCCAGCAGCCACATGCTTTCGAACACCGGGGAGCTGTTTTTT. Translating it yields CASSHMLSNTGELFF.

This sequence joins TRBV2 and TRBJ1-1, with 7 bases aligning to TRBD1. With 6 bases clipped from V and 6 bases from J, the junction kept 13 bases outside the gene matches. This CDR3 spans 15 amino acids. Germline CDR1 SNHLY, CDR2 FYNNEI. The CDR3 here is CASRRGQAEGSEAFF. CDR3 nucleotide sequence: TGTGCCAGCAGACGAGGACAGGCAGAGGGATCTGAAGCTTTCTTT.

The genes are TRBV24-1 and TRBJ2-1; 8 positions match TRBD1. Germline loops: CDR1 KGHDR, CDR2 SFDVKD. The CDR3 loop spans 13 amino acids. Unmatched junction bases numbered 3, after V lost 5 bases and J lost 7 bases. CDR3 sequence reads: CATSGDRWNEQFF. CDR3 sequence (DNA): TGTGCCACCAGTGGGGACAGGTGGAATGAGCAGTTCTTC.

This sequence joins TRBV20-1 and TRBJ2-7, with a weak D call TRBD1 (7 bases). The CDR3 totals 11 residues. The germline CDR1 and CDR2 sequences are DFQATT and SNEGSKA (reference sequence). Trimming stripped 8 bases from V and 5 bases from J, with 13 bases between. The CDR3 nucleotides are TGCAGTCTCTTCAGGGGGGACGAGCAGTACTTC. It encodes CSLFRGDEQYF.

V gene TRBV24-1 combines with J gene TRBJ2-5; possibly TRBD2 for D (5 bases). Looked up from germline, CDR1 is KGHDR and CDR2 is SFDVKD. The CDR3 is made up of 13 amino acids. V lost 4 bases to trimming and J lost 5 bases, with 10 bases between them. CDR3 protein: CATSDYTRETQYF. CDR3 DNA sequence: TGTGCCACCAGTGACTACACTAGGGAGACCCAGTACTTC.

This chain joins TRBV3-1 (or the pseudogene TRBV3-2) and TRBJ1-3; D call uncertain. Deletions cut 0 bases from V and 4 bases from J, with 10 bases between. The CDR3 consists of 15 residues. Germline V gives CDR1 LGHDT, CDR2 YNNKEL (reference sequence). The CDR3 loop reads CASSQEQGIGNTIYF. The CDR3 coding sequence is TGTGCCAGCAGCCAAGAACAAGGGATCGGAAACACCATATATTTT.

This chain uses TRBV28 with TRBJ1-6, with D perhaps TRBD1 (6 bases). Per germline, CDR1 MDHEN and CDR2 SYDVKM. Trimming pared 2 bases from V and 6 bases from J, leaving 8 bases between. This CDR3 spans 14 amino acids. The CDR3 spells CASSLSRGNSPLHF. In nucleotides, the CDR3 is TGTGCCAGCAGTTTAAGCAGGGGTAATTCACCCCTCCACTTT.

The CDR3 spells CASSTRGDNRGYTF. The CDR3 DNA follows: TGTGCCAGCAGCACCCGCGGGGATAATCGTGGCTACACCTTC. This chain joins TRBV2 and TRBJ1-2; D is uncertain. The CDR3 contains 14 residues. The V gene lost 6 bases and the J gene lost 7 bases, with 18 bases spanning the gap. CDR1 and CDR2 from the germline V gene are SNHLY and FYNNEI.

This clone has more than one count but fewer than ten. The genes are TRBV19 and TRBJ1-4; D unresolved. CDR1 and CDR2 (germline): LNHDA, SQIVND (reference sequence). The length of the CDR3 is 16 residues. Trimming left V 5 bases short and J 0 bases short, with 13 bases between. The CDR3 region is CASSSRRHATNEKLFF. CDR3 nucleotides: TGTGCCAGTAGTTCCCGACGGCATGCAACTAATGAAAAACTGTTTTTT.

In DNA form, the CDR3 reads TGTGCCAGCAGCAATAACGGGGAAACCAGGGAGACCCAGTACTTC. Its protein is CASSNNGETRETQYF. This chain links TRBV7-2 with TRBJ2-5; D might be TRBD2 (5 bases). The CDR3 runs 15 residues. Trimming cost V 5 bases and J 5 bases, with 18 bases left between them. Germline assignment: CDR1 SGHTA and CDR2 FQGNSA.

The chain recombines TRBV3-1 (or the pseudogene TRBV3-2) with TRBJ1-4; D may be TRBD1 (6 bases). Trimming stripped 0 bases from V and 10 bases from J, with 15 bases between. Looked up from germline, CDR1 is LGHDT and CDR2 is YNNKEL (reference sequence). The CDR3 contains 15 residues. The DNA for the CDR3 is TGTGCCAGCAGCCAAGATCCCCGACAGGCGGGAAAACTGTTTTTT. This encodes CASSQDPRQAGKLFF.

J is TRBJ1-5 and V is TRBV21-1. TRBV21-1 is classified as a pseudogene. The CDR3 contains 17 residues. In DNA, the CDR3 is TGTGCCAGCAGCGCGAGCACGGGAGGGACACTGGGCCAGCCCCAGCATTTT. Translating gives CASSASTGGTLGQPQHF.